What follows are 15 T cell receptor beta chains derived from one specimen sequenced in a study of CD8 T cell repertoires and HIV-1 epitope variants. The repertoire was sequenced with immunoSEQ multiplex PCR; TCRdb's copy has only in-frame clones and lacks some. The data hold over 5,000 clones, with about two thirds observed a single time. The antigens these receptors bind are not known. The material sequenced was cultured CD8+ T cells derived from PBMCs. The receptors stem from a male donor with HIV.

This clone has more than one count but fewer than ten. The chain joins TRBV6-5 to TRBJ1-2; D ambiguous. Trimming pared 4 bases from V and 2 bases from J, leaving 11 bases between. CDR3 length equals 14 residues. Germline V gene lookup returns CDR1 MNHEY and CDR2 SVGAGI. The CDR3 region is CASSFHQRNYGYTF. CDR3 DNA sequence: TGTGCCAGCAGTTTTCACCAGAGGAACTATGGCTACACCTTC.

V gene TRBV27 combines with J gene TRBJ1-5; 8 nucleotides agree with TRBD1. J gave up 2 bases and V 4 bases, and 7 bases lay outside the gene matches. The CDR3 has 16 amino acids. Germline V gene lookup returns CDR1 MNHEY and CDR2 SMNVEV (reference sequence). As DNA, the CDR3 is TGTGCCAGCAGTTCCGGGACAGGAGGGGGCAATCAGCCCCAGCATTTT. It codes for CASSSGTGGGNQPQHF.

This clone was found once. The V gene is TRBV5-5, the J gene TRBJ2-7, with D perhaps TRBD2 (6 bases). CDR1 and CDR2 from the germline V gene are SGHKS and YYEKEE (reference sequence). The V end was cut by 0 bases, the J end by 2 bases, with 9 bases between. The CDR3 sequence is 14 residues long. This CDR3 reads CASSLGSGAYEQYF. The CDR3 DNA sequence: TGTGCCAGCAGCTTGGGGTCGGGGGCCTACGAGCAGTACTTC.

The V call is TRBV28, the J call TRBJ1-5; 10 bases match TRBD1. The CDR3 spans 15 residues. J lost 5 bases, V lost 4 bases, and 5 bases had no gene match. Looked up from germline, CDR1 is MDHEN and CDR2 is SYDVKM. In DNA form, the CDR3 reads TGTGCCAGCAGTTCGGGACAGGGGTTCGATCAGCCCCAGCATTTT. As protein: CASSSGQGFDQPQHF.

This chain links TRBV5-5 with TRBJ2-1; D perhaps matches TRBD2 (6 bases). The germline gives CDR1 SGHKS, CDR2 YYEKEE (reference sequence). V lost 4 bases and J lost 3, with 14 bases in between. This CDR3 has 15 residues. The CDR3 DNA reads as TGTGCCAGCAGCCCTTTTAGCGGAAACTACAATGAGCAGTTCTTC. Amino acids: CASSPFSGNYNEQFF.

Comments on this clone: One end of the junction is discordant with germline, which a read error may explain. The J gene is TRBJ2-3, the V gene TRBV5-1, with 7 bases aligning to TRBD2. The CDR3 is made up of 16 amino acids. Per the germline V gene, CDR1 is SGHRS and CDR2 is YFSETQ. For the CDR3, the DNA is TGCGCCAGCGGCTTAGGGGAGGGCCCTGGGGCAGATACGCAGTATTTT. Residues: CASGLGEGPGADTQYF.

The chain carries TRBV2 and TRBJ2-7, with TRBD1 matching over 7 bases. V shed 5 bases, J shed 0 bases, and the junction held 7 bases outside the gene matches. This CDR3 region has 15 residues. Germline V CDR1 and CDR2: SNHLY, FYNNEI. The CDR3 sequence: CASSSPGTVSYEQYF. In nucleotides, the CDR3 is TGTGCCAGCAGTAGCCCCGGGACAGTCTCCTACGAGCAGTACTTC.

The V call is TRBV30, the J call TRBJ2-5; 7 nucleotides line up with TRBD2. CDR3 size: 14 residues. In germline, CDR1 is GTSNPN, CDR2 SVGIG (reference sequence). The junction had 10 bases not matched to a gene; V was cut back by 4 bases and J by 5 bases. The CDR3 nucleotides read TGTGCCTGGATCCTAGGGGCTAGCGGTGAGACCCAGTACTTC. Translated: CAWILGASGETQYF.

J is TRBJ2-5 and V is TRBV9, with 11 positions matching TRBD2. Germline values: CDR1 SGDLS, CDR2 YYNGEE. Trimming cost V 3 bases and J 5 bases; bases outside gene matches: 9. CDR3 length equals 16 residues. The CDR3 loop is CASSELGSGGAETQYF. The DNA for the CDR3 is TGTGCCAGCAGCGAACTGGGTAGCGGGGGGGCCGAGACCCAGTACTTC.

The V call is TRBV11-1, the J call TRBJ2-2; the D gene could be TRBD1 or TRBD2 (5 bases each). V shed 6 bases and J shed 2 bases, with 10 bases lying between them. CDR1 SGHAT and CDR2 FQDESV come from the germline V gene (reference sequence). The CDR3 sequence is 14 residues long. CDR3 loop: CASSHRDNTGELFF. The DNA of the CDR3 is TGTGCCAGCAGTCACCGGGACAACACCGGGGAGCTGTTTTTT.

The V and J genes are TRBV5-6 and TRBJ2-1; tentative D call: TRBD2 (6 bases). Per germline, CDR1 SGHDT and CDR2 YYEEEE. The CDR3 spans 16 residues. V lost 4 bases, J lost 0 bases, and 14 bases lay in between. The CDR3 loop reads CASSPTSTSSYNEQFF. The CDR3 nucleotides read TGTGCCAGCAGCCCTACTAGCACGAGCTCCTACAATGAGCAGTTCTTC.

V and J are TRBV29-1 and TRBJ2-5; the match to TRBD2 covers 7 bases. CDR1 and CDR2 (germline): SQVTM, ANQGSEA. The CDR3 is 13 residues long. V was pared by 3 bases and J by 4 bases, with 5 bases of the junction left unmatched. The CDR3 region is CSVEGGLGETQYF. The CDR3 region has the DNA TGCAGCGTTGAGGGGGGGTTAGGAGAGACCCAGTACTTC.

This chain uses TRBV28 with TRBJ1-4; D ambiguous. In germline, CDR1 is MDHEN, CDR2 SYDVKM. With 0 bases removed from V and 0 bases from J, the gap between germline ends came to 14 bases. The CDR3 length is 18 residues. CDR3 in amino acids: CASSLWLFSGATNEKLFF. The CDR3 DNA follows: TGTGCCAGCAGTTTATGGCTTTTTTCGGGCGCAACTAATGAAAAACTGTTTTTT.

This clone was recorded a few times. The chain combines TRBV4-3 with TRBJ1-2; D possibly corresponds to TRBD1 (6 bases). This CDR3 comprises 15 residues. CDR1 and CDR2 from the germline V gene are LGHNA and YSLEER. V lost 3 bases, J lost 2 bases, and 13 bases lay in between. The CDR3 DNA follows: TGCGCCAGCAGCCAGTCGCGGGGGCTGAACTATGGCTACACCTTC. Translated, it gives CASSQSRGLNYGYTF.

The chain combines TRBV5-6 with TRBJ1-5, with D possibly being TRBD1 (6 bases). The CDR3 runs 15 residues. Germline V CDR1 and CDR2: SGHDT, YYEEEE. Trimming took off 0 bases at V and 7 bases at J, with 14 bases between the two ends. This chain's CDR3 is CASSLGGGSGQPQHF. CDR3 coding DNA: TGTGCCAGCAGCTTGGGAGGGGGGAGCGGACAGCCCCAGCATTTT.